The present TCR beta chain was sequenced within a study of blood T cell repertoires in COVID-19 (dated by TCRdb to about 2020). At the level of the whole study: Samples from collaborators originated in the United States, Italy and Spain and spanned both the acute and convalescent phases of COVID-19. The prospective study material was composed of cDNA or gDNA derived from T cells, B-cell-depleted T cells, or PBMCs. The dataset comprised deeply sampled blood TCRbeta repertoires from subjects exposed to, actively infected with, or recovered from COVID-19. The repertoires were released in a freely available public database intended as a resource for research on the immune response to SARS-CoV-2. The samples were drawn from two sources: the first 160 participants of the ongoing ImmuneRACE study, and 1,000 to 1,500 subjects contributed by 6 global collaborators. A de-identified subject ID, COVID-19 status, age in years and sex were almost always included in the sample metadata. HLA class I and class II types, where available, came from metadata supplied by the sample provider rather than from assay-based typing. The paper's findings and limits, for the study overall: The quantity of clinical and demographic metadata differed by source and by participant and was supplied without curation.

Whole blood was collected in K2EDTA tubes by collaborating institutions according to the institutions' own protocols. For TCRbeta analysis, collaborators shipped samples as frozen whole blood, isolated PBMCs, or DNA extracted from either of those sample types. V drops 4 bases and J drops 4 bases, leaving 16 bases in between. As encoded in the germline V gene, CDR1 is KGHDR while CDR2 is SFDVKD. From cysteine to phenylalanine, the CDR3 is 16 amino acids long. The CDR3 DNA has 48 bases and is translated from base 1. The immunoSEQ Assay, a bias-controlled multiplex PCR, was used to amplify TCRbeta CDR3 regions from genomic DNA. On the authors' methods: Within the assay, amplification of reference gene primers was used to estimate how many nucleated cells each sample contained. To quantify the absolute abundance of each unique TCRbeta CDR3 rearrangement, sequence reads were collapsed and filtered. For each sample, productive Simpson clonality was calculated by taking the square root of Simpson's diversity index across productive rearrangements. The immuneACCESS repertoire file appears here via TCRdb, limited to in-frame rearrangements. These files lack a portion of the clones; in checked studies, under half of the deficit traces to unresolved V genes, and the cause of the others is not known. The DNA gave D and trimming, while V, J and clone size come from that table. The sample profile shows 380,000 or so clones; 81% of them were found once. Roughly 1.1% of the sample comes from the top ten.

Worth noting for this clone: Its antigen is still unknown. Per-nucleotide qualities are absent, and no much larger clonotype sits a single base away.

The sequenced material came from peripheral blood. The sequence links TRBV24-1 to TRBJ1-5, with TRBD1 perhaps the D gene, on 6 matching bases. The sequence was obtained from a human donor with acute or convalescent COVID-19. The donor label of this sample is uncertain. For the CDR3, the sequence is CATSDDRSMSNQPQHF. Here is the DNA: TGTGCCACCAGTGACGACAGGAGTATGTCTAATCAGCCCCAGCATTTT.